These 11 T cell receptor beta chains came from one sample sequenced in a study of metastatic and nonmetastatic thyroid tumors. From the PCR reads, TCRdb re-called clones with MiXCR. Here the sample spans about 40,000 clones, about an eighth being singletons. All patients reached thyroid surgery having received no treatment beforehand. The sequenced sample was blood. The receptors derive from a female donor with papillary thyroid cancer or a benign thyroid nodule (not recorded which). Some clones in this sample may be carry-over from other donors' samples.

The sample holds a few counts of this clone. This sequence may be a read error, since a much larger clone differs from it by one base. The conserved phenylalanine or tryptophan is not found at the CDR3 terminus, so this likely reflects a read error. V usage is TRBV27 and J usage is TRBJ2-1; 9 bases are a match to TRBD2. The junction had 5 bases not matched to a gene; V was cut back by 0 bases and J by 5 bases. CDR3 length equals 16 residues. Germline CDR1 reads MNHEY; CDR2 reads SMNVEV (reference sequence). The CDR3 region is CASSLSAGGYDNEQFL. CDR3 sequence (DNA): TGTGCCAGCAGTTTATCGGCGGGAGGGTACGACAATGAGCAGTTCCTC.

This clone showed up many times. V usage is TRBV7-8 and J usage is TRBJ2-7, with 8 bases aligning to TRBD2. The germline CDR1 and CDR2 sequences are SGHVS and FQNEAQ. V lost 5 bases, J lost 2 bases, and 11 bases stayed unmatched. The CDR3 sequence is 16 residues long. CDR3 residues: CASSPYRIAGPYEQYF. The CDR3 DNA sequence: TGTGCCAGCAGCCCTTACAGGATAGCGGGGCCCTACGAGCAGTACTTC. Together with reference TRBV7-8 and TRBJ2-7, the CDR3 gives the full variable domain: GAGVSQSPRYKVAKRGQDVALRCDPISGHVSLFWYQQALGQGPEFLTYFQNEAQLDKSGLPSDRFFAERPEGSVSTLKIQRTQQEDSAVYLCASSPYRIAGPYEQYFGPGTRLTVT.

In its sample, this clone was seen many times. The chain uses TRBV2 and TRBJ1-5; D is possibly TRBD1 (5 bases). CDR3 length: 13 amino acids. Trimming took off 7 bases at V and 4 bases at J, with 11 bases between the two ends. CDR1 is SNHLY and CDR2 is FYNNEI in the germline V gene. The CDR3 sequence: CASTAQENQPQHF. The CDR3 DNA follows: TGTGCCAGCACCGCACAGGAGAATCAGCCCCAGCATTTT.

This clone came up many times. The chain is built from TRBV3-1 and TRBJ2-5; 9 positions agree with TRBD1. The CDR3 is 15 amino acids. Germline-derived CDR1 and CDR2 are LGHDT and YNNKEL (reference sequence). J was trimmed by 5 bases and V by 1 base; bases with no gene match: 5. CDR3 in DNA: TGTGCCAGCAGCCAAGGGGGACAGGGACGTGAGACCCAGTACTTC. It is translated as CASSQGGQGRETQYF.

This clone appeared many times. V usage is TRBV4-1 and J usage is TRBJ2-7; D ambiguous. This CDR3 has 13 amino acids. Deletions cut 4 bases from V and 3 bases from J, with 10 bases between. Germline CDR1 MGHRA, CDR2 YSYEKL. The CDR3 sequence: CASSPKGSYEQYF. For the CDR3, the DNA is TGCGCCAGCAGCCCAAAGGGTAGCTACGAGCAGTACTTC.

This clone was recorded many times. The J gene is TRBJ2-5, the V gene TRBV5-6; D remains unclear. V gave up 0 bases and J gave up 3 bases, with 6 bases separating them. This CDR3 has 13 amino acids. Per germline, CDR1 SGHDT and CDR2 YYEEEE. The CDR3 sequence: CASSLGLKETQYF. The CDR3 DNA reads as TGTGCCAGCAGCTTGGGACTCAAAGAGACCCAGTACTTC.

This clone was counted at least ten times. This chain uses TRBV15 with TRBJ2-3, with D hard to call. The ends were cut back, 6 bases at V and 1 base at J, with 11 bases in the middle. CDR1 is LNHNV, CDR2 YYDKDF, per germline (reference sequence). This CDR3 has 14 amino acids. DNA of the CDR3: TGTGCCACCAGTCCCAGAGGAGGCACAGATACGCAGTATTTT. This sequence encodes CATSPRGGTDTQYF.

Only a few counts were recorded for this clone. The J gene is TRBJ1-2, the V gene TRBV2; TRBD1 is a possible D gene (6 bases). Germline lookup yields CDR1 SNHLY and CDR2 FYNNEI. The CDR3 covers 15 residues. The ends were cut back, 8 bases at V and 1 base at J, with 17 bases in the middle. The CDR3 is CASLGGGEFNYGYTF. CDR3 nucleotide sequence: TGTGCCAGCCTTGGAGGGGGGGAGTTTAACTATGGCTACACCTTC.

There are many counts of this clone. The chain has TRBV28 and TRBJ1-5; no firm D call. The CDR3 is 15 residues long. Trimming shortened V by 3 bases and J by 2 bases, and 11 bases separated the two germline ends. CDR1 and CDR2 from the germline V gene are MDHEN and SYDVKM. The CDR3 region has the DNA TGTGCCAGCAGTTTGGTCCCCGGGGGCAATCAGCCCCAGCATTTT. It encodes CASSLVPGGNQPQHF.

The sample holds a few counts of this clone. Possible read error: a much larger clone is one base away. Different DNA sequences within this sample yield the same CDR3. The rearrangement links TRBV6-2 or TRBV6-3 to TRBJ1-1, with D possibly matching TRBD1 (5 bases). CDR1 MNHEY and CDR2 SVGEGT come from the germline V gene. The CDR3 extends over 13 amino acids. In DNA, the CDR3 is TGTGCCAGTAGTTACTCGATTCAGGGTGAAGCTTTCTTT. Its translation: CASSYSIQGEAFF.

This clone was found many times. The chain uses TRBV5-1 and TRBJ1-2; weak D call: TRBD1 (5 bases). Trimming shortened V by 0 bases and J by 8 bases, and 11 bases separated the two germline ends. Germline V gene lookup returns CDR1 SGHRS and CDR2 YFSETQ. This CDR3 comprises 13 residues. In DNA, the CDR3 is TGCGCCAGCAGCTTGGCACCCGGGGGGGGCTACACCTTC. Translating gives CASSLAPGGGYTF.